Listed below are T cell receptor beta chains from one sample, sequenced in a study of cytomegalovirus exposure and HLA in healthy donors. The protocol was immunoSEQ multiplex PCR, while the TCRdb copy is restricted to in-frame clones and leaves out a portion. Among about 140,000 clones listed, 70% to 85% were seen once. Sequenced sample: PBMCs. All receptors come from a man aged 40-55 years in good health and CMV-seropositive. The CDR3 runs from the conserved cysteine through the conserved F or W. The D gene is left open where the match is weak. Clone size appears in some rows only: once, few, many, or a class for an expanded clone.

d_gene	abundance	v_gene	j_gene	CDR3aa	CDR3nt
TRBD1	NA	TRBV19	TRBJ1-1	CASGDRGISEAFF	TGTGCCTCGGGGGACAGGGGGATTTCTGAAGCTTTCTTT
TRBD1	NA	TRBV19	TRBJ2-5	CASTALGTGGQETQYF	TGTGCCAGTACCGCCCTGGGGACAGGGGGCCAAGAGACCCAGTACTTC
NA	NA	TRBV5-1	TRBJ2-7	CASRPNFAYEQYF	TGCGCCAGCCGCCCGAACTTTGCCTACGAGCAGTACTTC
NA	NA	TRBV25-1	TRBJ1-1	CASSALTEAFF	TGTGCCAGCAGTGCCCTGACTGAAGCTTTCTTT
NA	few	TRBV11-2	TRBJ2-6	CASRSMSSGANVLTF	TGTGCCAGCAGGTCGATGAGCTCTGGGGCCAACGTCCTGACTTTC
NA	NA	TRBV28	TRBJ2-7	CASSPSAGSRGRAGTLPYEQYF	TGTGCCAGCAGTCCCTCAGCGGGATCCCGGGGGCGGGCAGGGACCCTTCCCTACGAGCAGTACTTC
TRBD2	NA	TRBV27	TRBJ2-2	CASSRKTSGATGELFF	TGTGCCAGCAGTCGAAAGACTAGCGGAGCCACCGGGGAGCTGTTTTTT
TRBD1	NA	TRBV19	TRBJ2-7	CASGDRADSYEQYF	TGTGCCAGTGGGGACAGGGCCGACTCCTACGAGCAGTACTTC
TRBD2	NA	TRBV14	TRBJ2-7	CASSPRRGLASHEQYF	TGTGCCAGCAGCCCCAGACGCGGACTAGCTTCCCACGAGCAGTACTTC
TRBD1	NA	TRBV6-5	TRBJ1-2	CASSPASDRGGYTF	TGTGCCAGCAGCCCTGCATCGGACAGGGGTGGCTACACCTTC
NA	NA	TRBV27	TRBJ1-3	CASSLRSNSGNTIYF	TGTGCCAGCAGTTTACGGTCGAACAGTGGAAACACCATATATTTT
TRBD1	NA	TRBV18	TRBJ2-7	CASSLRTGDGSYEQYF	TGTGCCAGCTCACTACGGACAGGGGACGGCTCCTACGAGCAGTACTTC